This TCR beta chain was profiled in a study of T cells in Graves' hyperthyroidism and ophthalmopathy. The CDR3 runs 11 residues. The V and J ends lost 7 bases and 7 bases respectively, with 13 bases between them. Germline lookup yields CDR1 SQVTM and CDR2 ANQGSEA. Researchers barred patients who had uncontrolled infection, other autoimmune disease, pregnancy or lactation. RNA transcripts yielded amplified TCR beta CDR3 regions. The TCR CDR3 first-round RT-PCR relied on the HTBI primer set. MiXCR was run by TCRdb on the multiplex PCR reads, yielding one entry per CDR3 protein. The sample records about 320,000 distinct CDR3 sequences, about 15% being singletons. Study-level points and caveats: Ophthalmopathy cases were set apart from stable hyperthyroidism by a 13 V-J model.

Concerning this clonotype: Its target is unknown.

The receptor's source is a man aged 30 to 39 with Graves' hyperthyroidism. Sequenced sample: blood. The chain combines TRBV29-1 with TRBJ1-1; D unresolved. The CDR3, as DNA: TGCAGCGCCGACACGGGTCTTGAAGCTTTCTTT. Protein sequence: CSADTGLEAFF. The whole variable domain, filled in from reference TRBV29-1 and TRBJ1-1, reads SAVISQKPSRDICQRGTSLTIQCQVDSQVTMMFWYRQQPGQSLTLIATANQGSEATYESGFVIDKFPISRPNLTFSTLTVSNMSPEDSSIYLCSADTGLEAFFGQGTRLTVV.